This is a list of T cell receptor beta chains from one sample in a study of cytomegalovirus exposure and HLA in healthy donors. TCRdb keeps only in-frame clones here, not all; method: immunoSEQ multiplex PCR. The table records about 81,000 clones, around 80% of them present only once. The sample taken for sequencing was PBMCs. The source of these receptors is a man between 50 and 59 years old in good health and CMV-seropositive. Each CDR3 is given with its conserved first and last residue. The D gene is left open where the match is weak. Some rows have no size entry. The others give once, few or many, or a class for an expanded clone.

j_call clone_size v_call d_call cdr3_aa cdr3_nt
TRBJ2-1 . TRBV27 TRBD2 CASSFSGDASGRDEQFF TGTGCCAGCAGTTTCTCAGGTGATGCTAGCGGGAGGGATGAGCAGTTCTTC
TRBJ1-1 . TRBV25-1 TRBD1 CGSTTGLGTEAFF TGTGGCAGCACGACAGGGTTGGGCACTGAAGCTTTCTTT
TRBJ2-7 . TRBV19 TRBD2 CASSEGLAGLDEQYF TGTGCCAGTAGTGAGGGACTAGCGGGACTAGACGAGCAGTACTTC
TRBJ2-5 . TRBV6-5 TRBD2 CASSYSTSGRKETQYF TGTGCCAGCAGTTACTCGACTAGCGGGAGGAAAGAGACCCAGTACTTC
TRBJ2-7 . TRBV12-5 TRBD2 CASGLVVGSGASYEQYF TGTGCTAGTGGTTTGGTAGTAGGTAGCGGGGCCTCCTACGAGCAGTACTTC
TRBJ2-7 . TRBV4-2 . CASSQESPSYEQYF TGTGCCAGCAGCCAAGAATCCCCATCCTACGAGCAGTACTTC
TRBJ2-7 . TRBV29-1 TRBD1 CSAGQGSYEQYF TGCAGCGCGGGACAGGGAAGCTACGAGCAGTACTTC
TRBJ2-2 . TRBV6-5 . CASSLLGQNTGELFF TGTGCCAGCAGTCTCCTCGGACAGAACACCGGGGAGCTGTTTTTT
TRBJ2-5 . TRBV11-1 TRBD1 CASSRDRDRETQYF TGTGCCAGCAGTCGCGACAGGGATCGGGAGACCCAGTACTTC
TRBJ1-1 . TRBV19 . CASSGGANTEAFF TGTGCCAGTAGTGGAGGGGCGAACACTGAAGCTTTCTTT
TRBJ2-7 . TRBV6-6 . CASSLLKDSSYEQYF TGTGCCAGCAGTTTACTTAAGGACAGTTCCTACGAGCAGTACTTC
TRBJ2-3 many TRBV11-2 . CASSWTTSTDTQYF TGTGCCAGCAGCTGGACTACTAGCACAGATACGCAGTATTTT
TRBJ2-1 . TRBV11-3 . CASSTVRRDSYNEQFF TGTGCCAGCAGCACCGTCAGGCGGGATTCCTACAATGAGCAGTTCTTC
TRBJ2-3 . TRBV9 TRBD2 CASSPRLAGTDTQYF TGTGCCAGCAGCCCCCGACTAGCGGGGACAGATACGCAGTATTTT
TRBJ1-2 . TRBV7-9 . CSSSGMFRSNYGYTF TGTTCCAGTAGCGGAATGTTTAGGAGTAACTATGGCTACACCTTC
TRBJ2-4 . TRBV30 . CAWSVSGNSQYF TGTGCCTGGAGTGTCAGTGGAAACAGTCAGTACTTC
TRBJ2-7 few TRBV11-1 TRBD2 CASSPMTSGAYEQYF TGTGCCAGCAGCCCTATGACTAGCGGAGCCTACGAGCAGTACTTC
TRBJ2-5 once TRBV6-5 TRBD2 CASRPGLAGETQYF TGTGCCAGCAGACCCGGACTAGCGGGAGAGACCCAGTACTTC
TRBJ1-1 . TRBV7-9 . CASSSFTAGGTEAFF TGTGCCAGCAGCTCATTTACGGCGGGGGGTACTGAAGCTTTCTTT
TRBJ2-5 . TRBV12-2 . CASRLVGIHETQYF TGTGCAAGTCGCTTAGTCGGGATCCACGAGACCCAGTACTTC
TRBJ1-4 . TRBV29-1 . CSVSSQGDEKLFF TGCAGCGTGTCCAGCCAAGGGGATGAAAAACTGTTTTTT
TRBJ2-3 . TRBV4-2 . CASTEDPMWPRGTQYF TGTGCCAGCACGGAAGACCCCATGTGGCCAAGGGGTACGCAGTATTTT
TRBJ2-5 . TRBV30 TRBD1 CAWRGGTGGVTQYF TGTGCCTGGAGGGGGGGGACAGGGGGCGTGACCCAGTACTTC
TRBJ1-2 . TRBV6-1 . CASSGSGNNYGYTF TGTGCCAGCAGTGGGTCAGGGAATAACTATGGCTACACCTTC
TRBJ1-5 . TRBV19 TRBD1 CASSGPGTASQPQHF TGTGCCAGTAGTGGGCCCGGGACAGCCTCTCAGCCCCAGCATTTT
TRBJ1-4 . TRBV7-3 . CASSPHGEVLANEKLFF TGTGCCAGCAGCCCACATGGGGAGGTTCTGGCTAATGAAAAACTGTTTTTT
TRBJ2-7 . TRBV15 TRBD2 CATSREGGGPGEQYF TGTGCCACCAGCAGAGAGGGGGGAGGGCCAGGCGAGCAGTACTTC
TRBJ2-1 . TRBV6-4 . CASSGAGGHNEQFF TGTGCCAGCAGTGGAGCGGGTGGGCACAATGAGCAGTTCTTC